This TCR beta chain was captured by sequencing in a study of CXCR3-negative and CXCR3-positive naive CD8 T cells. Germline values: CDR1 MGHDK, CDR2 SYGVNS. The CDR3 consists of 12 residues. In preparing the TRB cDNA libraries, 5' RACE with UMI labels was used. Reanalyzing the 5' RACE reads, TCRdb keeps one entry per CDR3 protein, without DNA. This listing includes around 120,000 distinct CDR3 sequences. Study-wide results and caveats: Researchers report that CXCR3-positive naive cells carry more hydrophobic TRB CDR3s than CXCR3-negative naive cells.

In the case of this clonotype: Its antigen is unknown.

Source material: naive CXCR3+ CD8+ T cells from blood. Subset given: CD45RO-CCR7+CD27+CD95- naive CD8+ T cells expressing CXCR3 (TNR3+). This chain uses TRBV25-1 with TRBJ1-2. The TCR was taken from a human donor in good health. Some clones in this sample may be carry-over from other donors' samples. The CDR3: CASSPIAGGYTF.